These T cell receptor beta chains were read from a single sample in a study of cytomegalovirus exposure and HLA in healthy donors. This table comes from immunoSEQ multiplex PCR, and its TCRdb copy is limited to in-frame clones, with some not included. The table records some 100,000 clones, 80% to 90% of them present only once. The sample comprised PBMCs. The receptors here all came from a woman aged 18-29 years in good health and CMV-seronegative. The CDR3 runs from the conserved cysteine through the conserved F or W. A D gene is named only where the DNA matches it firmly. The size of a clone is reported for some rows only, either as once, few or many, or as a class for expanded clones.

. TRBJ1-1 TRBV7-2 once CASSWGGGLGTEAFF TGTGCCAGCAGCTGGGGGGGCGGATTAGGCACTGAAGCTTTCTTT
TRBD1 TRBJ2-7 TRBV30 . CAWSVQWLGQGAYEQYF TGTGCCTGGAGTGTACAATGGTTGGGACAGGGGGCCTACGAGCAGTACTTC
. TRBJ2-5 TRBV7-3 . CASSLAPGETQYF TGTGCCAGCAGCTTAGCTCCCGGGGAGACCCAGTACTTC
. TRBJ2-3 TRBV5-4 few CASSLGGADTQYF TGTGCCAGCAGCTTGGGGGGGGCAGATACGCAGTATTTT
TRBD1 TRBJ1-2 TRBV9 . CASSATGQNYGYTF TGTGCCAGCAGCGCCACGGGACAGAACTATGGCTACACCTTC
. TRBJ2-7 TRBV27 . CASATVNYEQYF TGTGCCAGCGCGACAGTAAACTACGAGCAGTACTTC
TRBD2 TRBJ2-5 TRBV14 . CASSPQWTSVGETQYF TGTGCCAGCAGCCCTCAATGGACTAGCGTGGGGGAGACCCAGTACTTC
. TRBJ1-1 TRBV6-5 . CASSSDTRIGEAFF TGTGCCAGCAGTTCGGACACCAGAATCGGTGAAGCTTTCTTT
. TRBJ2-5 TRBV6-5 . CASSLGAEETQYF TGTGCCAGCAGTCTAGGGGCAGAAGAGACCCAGTACTTC
. TRBJ2-3 TRBV5-1 . CASSFALASGTDTQYF TGCGCCAGCAGCTTTGCCCTAGCGAGTGGAACAGATACGCAGTATTTT
. TRBJ2-7 TRBV19 . CASSTIASGAEQYF TGTGCCAGTAGTACCATAGCCTCAGGGGCCGAGCAGTACTTC
. TRBJ2-1 TRBV29-1 once CSVLGSFNEQFF TGCAGCGTTCTAGGCAGCTTCAATGAGCAGTTCTTC
TRBD1 TRBJ2-7 TRBV4-1 few CASRGPGRGPFEQYF TGCGCCAGCAGGGGTCCTGGCAGGGGGCCTTTCGAGCAGTACTTC
. TRBJ2-1 TRBV4-3 . CASSQDPRLEPNNEQFF TGCGCCAGCAGCCAAGATCCTAGGCTAGAACCTAACAATGAGCAGTTCTTC
TRBD1 TRBJ1-4 TRBV7-2 . CASSKEVGQYNEKLFF TGTGCCAGCAGCAAAGAAGTGGGACAGTATAATGAAAAACTGTTTTTT
. TRBJ1-2 TRBV9 . CASSVGQGPGYTF TGTGCCAGCAGCGTAGGCCAGGGCCCGGGCTACACCTTC
TRBD1 TRBJ2-7 TRBV6-5 . CASRSGQGPPYEQYF TGTGCCAGCAGGTCCGGACAGGGCCCGCCCTACGAGCAGTACTTC
. TRBJ1-2 TRBV11-2 . CASSLVRANYGYTF TGTGCCAGCAGCTTAGTCAGGGCTAACTATGGCTACACCTTC
TRBD1 TRBJ1-2 TRBV5-6 . CASSLVGEGQNYGYTF TGTGCCAGCAGCTTGGTGGGAGAGGGACAGAACTATGGCTACACCTTC
TRBD1 TRBJ1-1 TRBV28 few CASSVGQGEAFF TGTGCCAGCAGCGTGGGACAGGGTGAAGCTTTCTTT
TRBD1 TRBJ2-7 TRBV7-9 . CASSLTGTGSYEQYF TGTGCCAGCAGCTTAACGGGGACAGGGTCCTACGAGCAGTACTTC
. TRBJ2-1 TRBV6-4 . CASSDTERASVNEQFF TGTGCCAGCAGTGACACGGAGCGGGCTTCAGTCAATGAGCAGTTCTTC
. TRBJ2-2 TRBV4-1 few CASSPLGQINTGELFF TGCGCCAGCAGCCCCTTAGGACAGATAAACACCGGGGAGCTGTTTTTT
. TRBJ1-1 TRBV18 . CASSPQGLVERVTEAFF TGTGCCAGCTCACCACAGGGTCTGGTGGAGCGGGTCACTGAAGCTTTCTTT
TRBD2 TRBJ2-5 TRBV15 . CATSRDRSGGHQYF TGTGCCACCAGCAGAGATAGGTCGGGGGGGCACCAGTACTTC
TRBD1 TRBJ1-1 TRBV7-9 . CASSLAGQGLNTEAFF TGTGCCAGCAGCTTAGCCGGACAGGGGTTGAACACTGAAGCTTTCTTT
TRBD1 TRBJ2-7 TRBV4-3 . CASSQAGTEVYEQYF TGCGCCAGCAGCCAAGCCGGGACAGAGGTTTACGAGCAGTACTTC
. TRBJ2-3 TRBV20-1 . CSARITDTQYF TGCAGTGCTAGAATAACAGATACGCAGTATTTT
TRBD1 TRBJ1-2 TRBV6-1 . CASRRTGAYGYTF TGTGCCAGCAGGCGAACAGGGGCCTATGGCTACACCTTC
TRBD1 TRBJ1-1 TRBV19 . CASSIQSGGRRAFF TGTGCCAGTAGTATTCAGTCAGGGGGAAGGCGGGCTTTCTTT
. TRBJ1-2 TRBV27 . CASSPRTATVEWGGYTF TGTGCCAGCAGTCCCCGGACAGCCACAGTCGAATGGGGTGGCTACACCTTC
. TRBJ2-7 TRBV9 . CASSGDGEQYF TGTGCCAGCAGCGGAGACGGGGAGCAGTACTTC
. TRBJ2-7 TRBV2 . CASSEFRYEQYF TGTGCCAGCAGTGAATTTCGGTACGAGCAGTACTTC
TRBD2 TRBJ2-6 TRBV28 once CASSYEAGVSGANVLTF TGTGCCAGCAGTTATGAAGCGGGGGTCAGTGGGGCCAACGTCCTGACTTTC
. TRBJ2-2 TRBV4-3 . CASSQAHLSRADTGELFF TGCGCCAGCAGCCAAGCCCACCTTAGCCGAGCTGACACCGGGGAGCTGTTTTTT
. TRBJ1-4 TRBV28 few CASSPGHDGEKLFF TGTGCCAGCAGTCCCGGACATGACGGTGAAAAACTGTTTTTT
. TRBJ1-5 TRBV6-1 . CASRDFSQPQHF TGTGCCAGCAGGGACTTTAGTCAGCCCCAGCATTTT
. TRBJ1-2 TRBV6-6 . CASSYYDSNVAYGYTF TGTGCCAGCAGTTACTATGACAGCAACGTCGCCTATGGCTACACCTTC
. TRBJ2-1 TRBV5-8 . CASRRTTANEQFF TGTGCCAGCAGAAGAACAACCGCCAATGAGCAGTTCTTC
. TRBJ2-5 TRBV6-1 few CASTPGIADQETQYF TGTGCCAGCACCCCGGGAATAGCGGACCAAGAGACCCAGTACTTC
TRBD2 TRBJ2-2 TRBV19 few CASSGGGTGELFF TGTGCCAGTAGCGGGGGGGGCACCGGGGAGCTGTTTTTT